These T cell receptor beta chains were read from a single sample in a study of shared clonotypes between healthy human individuals. This table comes from immunoSEQ multiplex PCR, and its TCRdb copy is limited to in-frame clones, with some not included. This table has approximately 640,000 clones, less than 80% appearing once. Material: memory CD4+ T cells sorted from blood. These receptors originate from a woman in her 30s in good health. The CDR3 runs from the conserved cysteine through the conserved F or W. The D gene is left open where the match is weak. Size is omitted from some rows. Given values are once, few, many or a class for expanded clones.

cdr3_nt cdr3_aa v_call clone_size j_call d_call
TGCGCCAGCAGCCCACAAACAAAAGCGGGAGATACGCAGTATTTT CASSPQTKAGDTQYF TRBV5-1 NA TRBJ2-3 NA
TGCGCCAGCAGTGTATCGGGGACTGAAGCTTTCTTT CASSVSGTEAFF TRBV10-1 NA TRBJ1-1 NA
TGTGCCAGCAGTAGCCGGGACAGGAGTTTCAATGAGCAGTTCTTC CASSSRDRSFNEQFF TRBV28 NA TRBJ2-1 TRBD1
TGTGCCAGCAGCGAAAAGGGGGGACCTAACTATGGCTACACCTTC CASSEKGGPNYGYTF TRBV28 NA TRBJ1-2 NA
TGTGCCAGCAGTCCCGACAGGGGGACCTACAATGAGCAGTTCTTC CASSPDRGTYNEQFF TRBV2 NA TRBJ2-1 TRBD1
TGTGCCAGCGGGGCCGGGACAGGGATTCAGCCCCAGCATTTT CASGAGTGIQPQHF TRBV9 few TRBJ1-5 TRBD1
TGTGCCAGCAACCCCGGGACTAGCGGGACCCAGTACTTC CASNPGTSGTQYF TRBV5-8 NA TRBJ2-5 TRBD2
TGTGCCAGCAGCTTTCCGGGAGAGGGTGGAGAGACCCAGTACTTC CASSFPGEGGETQYF TRBV5-4 NA TRBJ2-5 NA
TGTGCCAGCTCGACCGGAGAGGGGAGATCCCAGGGCGAGCAGTACTTC CASSTGEGRSQGEQYF TRBV2 NA TRBJ2-7 NA
TGCAGCACACGAGGACAGGGGAATGAGCAGTTCTTC CSTRGQGNEQFF TRBV29-1 many TRBJ2-1 TRBD1
TGTGCCAGCTCACGAGGACTAGCGGGAGATGAGCAGTTCTTC CASSRGLAGDEQFF TRBV18 few TRBJ2-1 TRBD2
TGCGCCAGCAGCTTGACAGGGGTGAACACTGAAGCTTTCTTT CASSLTGVNTEAFF TRBV5-1 few TRBJ1-1 TRBD1
TGTGCCAGCAGTCTCGAGGGCCGGACCCAGTACTTC CASSLEGRTQYF TRBV27 few TRBJ2-5 NA
TGTGCCAGCAGCCCACAGGGGGCCACCGGGGAGCTGTTTTTT CASSPQGATGELFF TRBV7-8 NA TRBJ2-2 TRBD1
TGTGCCAGCAGGGGGGGGCACGCCTACGAGCAGTACTTC CASRGGHAYEQYF TRBV28 NA TRBJ2-7 NA
TGTGCCAGCTCACCCCAGGCAGGGAACACTGAAGCTTTCTTT CASSPQAGNTEAFF TRBV18 NA TRBJ1-1 NA
TGTGCCAGCAACAGGGGTGTAACCGGGGAGCTGTTTTTT CASNRGVTGELFF TRBV6-1 NA TRBJ2-2 TRBD1
TGTGCCAGCAGCTTGGGATATCTACGTGGCGAGCAGTACTTC CASSLGYLRGEQYF TRBV5-6 few TRBJ2-7 NA
TGTGCCAGTAGTATGCTAGACGGGACGGATAGCAATCAGCCCCAGCATTTT CASSMLDGTDSNQPQHF TRBV19 few TRBJ1-5 NA
TGTGCCAGCAGCCGAGCGGGACAGGGCTACGAGCAGTACTTC CASSRAGQGYEQYF TRBV4-2 few TRBJ2-7 TRBD1
TGTGCCAGCTCCTCGGGGGGAGCAGATACGCAGTATTTT CASSSGGADTQYF TRBV18 few TRBJ2-3 TRBD2
TGCGCCAGCAGCCAAGACCAGAACTACCAAGAGACCCAGTACTTC CASSQDQNYQETQYF TRBV4-1 NA TRBJ2-5 NA
TGCGCCAGCAGCCAGGGGGGAGCGGGTTGGGAGACCCAGTACTTC CASSQGGAGWETQYF TRBV4-1 NA TRBJ2-5 NA
TGTGCCAGCAGCAATGGGGGTAATGAGCAGTTCTTC CASSNGGNEQFF TRBV11-2 NA TRBJ2-1 NA
TGTGCCAGAAGGGCCTGCACAGGGGGCGAACTATTCATCGGAAACACCATATATTTT CARRACTGGELFIGNTIYF TRBV5-3 NA TRBJ1-3 TRBD1
TGCGCCAGCGGTAGGGAATCCTACGAGCAGTACTTC CASGRESYEQYF TRBV5-1 NA TRBJ2-7 NA
TGTGCCAGCAGCTTGAGTGCGGGAAACCCCTACAATGAGCAGTTCTTC CASSLSAGNPYNEQFF TRBV5-4 NA TRBJ2-1 NA
TGTGCCAGCAGCTTAAGGGTACGGCTTAACTATGGCTACACCTTC CASSLRVRLNYGYTF TRBV7-3 NA TRBJ1-2 NA
TGTGCCACCAGCAGAGAAGGCACGGAGGCTAACACTGAAGCTTTCTTT CATSREGTEANTEAFF TRBV15 NA TRBJ1-1 NA
TGTGCCAGCACCCAGGGGGCTCGCGGCTACACCTTC CASTQGARGYTF TRBV6-5 NA TRBJ1-2 TRBD1
TGTGCCAGCAGTAACAGGGGGGGAGGCAATCAGCCCCAGCATTTT CASSNRGGGNQPQHF TRBV28 NA TRBJ1-5 TRBD1
TGTGCCAGCAGCCAAGGGGACAGTGACCTTGGTAAACTGTTTTTT CASSQGDSDLGKLFF TRBV7-9 NA TRBJ1-4 TRBD1
TGTGCCAGTAGTAGACTAGGGGTCCGGAATGAGCAGTTCTTC CASSRLGVRNEQFF TRBV19 many TRBJ2-1 NA
TGTGCCAGCAGTGAAGAATCGGGGGGGGAGACCCAGTACTTC CASSEESGGETQYF TRBV2 NA TRBJ2-5 TRBD2
TGTGCCAGCAGCTCAGGGACTTTATACAATGAGCAGTTCTTC CASSSGTLYNEQFF TRBV5-4 NA TRBJ2-1 NA
TGTGCCAGTGAAGGGACAGTTTCCTACGAGCAGTACTTC CASEGTVSYEQYF TRBV28 NA TRBJ2-7 TRBD1
TGTGCCTGGACCATGAAGACTAGCGGGAGTGAAGAGCAGTACTTC CAWTMKTSGSEEQYF TRBV30 NA TRBJ2-5 TRBD2
TGTGCCAGCAGTTACGCACACGGACAGGGGGACACTGAAGCTTTCTTT CASSYAHGQGDTEAFF TRBV6-6 NA TRBJ1-1 TRBD1
TGTGCCAGCAGGACACTAGCGGGAAACTACGAGCAGTACTTC CASRTLAGNYEQYF TRBV27 NA TRBJ2-7 TRBD2
TGCAGCGTTGCCAGGGACTACGAGCAGTACTTC CSVARDYEQYF TRBV29-1 few TRBJ2-7 NA
TGTGCCAGCAGCTTGGGGGGAGGCAATCAGCCCCAGCATTTT CASSLGGGNQPQHF TRBV5-4 NA TRBJ1-5 NA
TGTGCCAGCAGTAGGGACAGCCTCAGCAATCAGCCCCAGCATTTT CASSRDSLSNQPQHF TRBV7-2 many TRBJ1-5 TRBD1
TGTGCCAGCAGTTTAGGGACAGGGATGGGCGGCTACACCTTC CASSLGTGMGGYTF TRBV28 once TRBJ1-2 TRBD1
TGTGCCAGCAGTAGTTACAATGAGCAGTTCTTC CASSSYNEQFF TRBV25-1 NA TRBJ2-1 NA
TGCGCCAGCAGCTTGTCTGGTCAGCTGAACACTGAAGCTTTCTTT CASSLSGQLNTEAFF TRBV5-1 many TRBJ1-1 NA
TGTGCCAGCAGTCACTTGACTGCGAACACCGGGGAGCTGTTTTTT CASSHLTANTGELFF TRBV6-5 NA TRBJ2-2 NA
TGTGCCAGCAGCTCCCTCGGGCGGACCAGCACAGATACGCAGTATTTT CASSSLGRTSTDTQYF TRBV5-6 NA TRBJ2-3 NA
TGTGCCAGCAGCCGGGGGACAGGGGTTATTGCGCAGTACTTC CASSRGTGVIAQYF TRBV27 NA TRBJ2-7 TRBD1